This note documents a single T cell receptor (beta chain) sequence. This entry is derived from a study of T cell responses to AZD1222 COVID-19 vaccine. Overall study context: It was second doses at about 4 or about 12 weeks that were pooled.

The CDR3 runs to 16 residues. Germline V gives CDR1 SEHNR, CDR2 FQNEAQ (reference sequence). J was trimmed by 1 base and V by 6 bases; bases with no gene match: 4. The data were produced by immunoSEQ multiplex PCR, yet TCRdb's version contains in-frame clones alone and is incomplete. The table lists some 150,000 clones, 80% to 90% of them singletons. The sequence was obtained from an adult in good health. V is TRBV7-9 and J is TRBJ2-3, with 13 nucleotides matching TRBD2. This specimen consisted of peripheral blood, obtained on day 0 of AZD1222 vaccination. In DNA form, the CDR3 reads TGTGCCAGCAGTCGAGGACTAGCGGGGGGCACAGATACGCAGTATTTT. Translation: CASSRGLAGGTDTQYF.